This T cell receptor beta chain was profiled in a study of T cell repertoires in cytomegalovirus infection. The wider study: TCR beta signatures that were public indicated CMV infection and matching HLA type.

V was cut by 3 bases and J by 5 bases, with 9 bases left in between. This CDR3 spans 12 amino acids. The germline V gene encodes CDR1 DFQATT and CDR2 SNEGSKA (reference sequence). Notes on this clonotype: What it recognizes is unknown.

Findings and limits, study-wide: There were carriers of CMV plus the relevant HLA, and cumulative public TCR beta family frequency identified them. It was HLA-C-restricted CMV-specific TCR beta clonotypes that dominated the response ex vivo.

Via MiXCR, TCRdb re-called the reads, giving one row per CDR3 protein. The sample has about 360,000 distinct CDR3 sequences; about a sixth are singletons. This TCR derives from a human donor in good health (CMV status not recorded). Some clones in this sample may be carry-over from other donors' samples. The sequencing sample was made of PBMCs. The chain links TRBV20-1 to TRBJ2-3, with D maybe TRBD2 (5 bases). CDR3 in amino acids: CSARRAEDTQYF. CDR3 in DNA: TGCAGTGCTAGGAGGGCCGAAGATACGCAGTATTTT.